These 5 T cell receptor beta chains were sequenced from one sample in a study of regulatory T cells in long-lasting Graves disease. Libraries of TCR beta came from iRepertoire HTBI primers plus Arm-PCR of CDR3 regions. MiXCR was run by TCRdb on the multiplex PCR reads, yielding one entry per CDR3 protein. The table lists around 250,000 distinct CDR3 sequences, about 17% of them singletons. Time point defined: newly diagnosed GD, antithyroid drugs for less than 3 months. With RNA extracted from PBMCs as input, the TCR library was made. These data were likewise used in another study, on T cells in Graves' hyperthyroidism and ophthalmopathy.

The sequencing here drew on peripheral blood mononuclear cells (PBMCs), taken at new diagnosis, from a patient treated with antithyroid drugs. The receptors shown here come from a woman aged 25 to 39 with Graves disease.

For this clonotype: A clone one base away is much larger, so this may be a read error. The chain employs TRBV7-8 and TRBJ1-1; 7 nucleotides agree with TRBD1. The length of the CDR3 is 16 residues. The germline CDR1 and CDR2 sequences are SGHVS and FQNEAQ. The CDR3 loop is CAGSPGGGTADTEAFF. CDR3 nucleotide sequence: TGTGCCGGCAGTCCCGGCGGCGGGACAGCCGACACTGAAGCTTTCTTT.

This clonotype was found once. At one end, the junction sequence differs from germline, possibly due to a read error. This chain joins TRBV3-1 and TRBJ1-5; D assignment may be TRBD1 or TRBD2 (6 bases each). The end of the DNA fits TRBJ2-3 better, so the J call may be wrong. In germline, CDR1 is LGHDT, CDR2 YNNKEL (reference sequence). The CDR3 consists of 14 residues. The CDR3 region has the DNA TGTACCAGCAGCGATAGGAGGGACAATCAGCCCCAGTATTTT. It translates to CTSSDRRDNQPQYF.

This clonotype has more than one count but fewer than ten. The chain recombines TRBV12-3 or TRBV12-4 with TRBJ2-7; TRBD2 aligns across 8 bases. The junction had 4 bases not matched to a gene; V was cut back by 3 bases and J by 0 bases. The CDR3 is 15 residues long. CDR3 coding DNA: TGTGCCAGCAGTTTCGCGGGGGGCCACTCCTACGAGCAGTACTTC. Translated, it gives CASSFAGGHSYEQYF.

This clonotype has a handful of counts. The chain is built from TRBV5-4 and TRBJ2-2, with 9 bases aligning to TRBD1. J gave up 0 bases and V 4 bases, and 7 bases lay outside the gene matches. This CDR3 contains 17 residues. Germline CDR1 and CDR2: SGHNT and YYREEE (reference sequence). The CDR3 region is CASSREGTGSNTGELFF. For the CDR3, the DNA is TGTGCCAGCAGCCGTGAGGGGACAGGGTCGAACACCGGGGAGCTGTTTTTT.

Ten or more counts support this clonotype. CDR3 in amino acids: CSATGSSFTF. In DNA, the CDR3 is TGCAGTGCAACGGGTTCCAGTTTCACCTTC. V usage is TRBV20-1 and J usage is TRBJ1-2; no definite D call. This CDR3 has 10 residues. V dropped 6 bases and J dropped 13 bases, with 15 bases sitting between them. Germline V gene sequence: CDR1 DFQATT, CDR2 SNEGSKA (reference sequence).